This T cell receptor (beta chain) was sequenced for a study of shared clonotypes between healthy human individuals. The ends lost 1 base at V and 4 bases at J; junction bases unmatched: 4. CDR1 is SGHTA, CDR2 FQGNSA, per germline. There are 16 residues in the CDR3. This clone was detected only a few times. This was a deep-level run. Only in-frame clones appear in the TCRdb table, and some are missing; sequencing was by immunoSEQ multiplex PCR. Of about 640,000 clones in the sample, 72% are singletons; the top ten hold around 1.8%. The sample taken for sequencing was memory CD4+ T cells sorted from blood. Subset described: CD45RA-negative fraction. J is TRBJ2-3 and V is TRBV7-2, with 11 bases identical to TRBD2. This TCR was recovered from a woman in her twenties or thirties in good health. The DNA for the CDR3 is TGTGCCAGCAGCTTAGATTTACTAGCGGGAGCAGATACGCAGTATTTT. Translating it yields CASSLDLLAGADTQYF.